This T cell receptor (delta chain) was obtained from a study of γδ T cells in repeated Plasmodium falciparum infection. Study information: Each infection was followed by sampling at 21 days, plus baseline and some pre-infection draws.

This clone is medium-sized (0.01 to 0.1%) within its sample. Its antigen is as yet unknown. The CDR3 extends over 16 amino acids. Germline values: CDR1 GEAIGNYY, CDR2 EKD. Trimming shortened V by 0 bases and J by 0 bases, and 13 bases separated the two germline ends. Study conclusions and caveats: Over time and infection, Vgamma9/Vdelta2+ repertoires remained highly stable and polyclonal. In Vdelta2-negative, largely Vdelta1+, gammadelta repertoires, repeated controlled infections appeared to drive clonal selection waves. Compared with Australian children, Malian Vdelta2-negative repertoires seemed more clonal, less diverse, less shared.

With CATT, TCRdb re-called clones from the multiplex PCR reads. The table includes more than 70,000 delta-chain clones, 0.9% to 1% detected once. Flow sorting of PBMC yielded separate Vgamma9/Vdelta2+ and Vdelta2-negative gammadelta T cell populations for bulk repertoire analysis. The sequenced sample was gamma-delta T cells from blood. The source of this sequence is a pool of human donors (malaria-infected and uninfected, not separated). The gene calls are TRDV2 and TRDJ1; tentatively, D is TRDD3 (6 bases). The CDR3 nucleotides read TGTGCCTGTGACACCGTAGGGGTGGGGGACACCGATAAACTCATCTTT. Its translation: CACDTVGVGDTDKLIF.